The 32 T cell receptor beta chains listed next were all sequenced from one sample in a study of T cell responses to AZD1222 COVID-19 vaccine. Here immunoSEQ multiplex PCR was the method, and the copy in TCRdb shows in-frame clones only, minus some. The table shows approximately 97,000 clones, with 85% to 90% occurring only once. Sequenced here: peripheral blood, sampled on day 0 of AZD1222 vaccination. Every receptor here comes from an adult in good health.

The chain joins TRBV28 to TRBJ1-5, with a possible D match to TRBD1 (6 bases). The CDR3 is 14 residues long. Trimming pared 5 bases from V and 4 bases from J, leaving 12 bases between. Germline V gene data show CDR1 as MDHEN and CDR2 as SYDVKM. The CDR3 bases are TGTGCCAGCAGTACTCTACAGGGTAATCAGCCCCAGCATTTT. It yields the protein CASSTLQGNQPQHF.

The chain recombines TRBV19 with TRBJ1-5, with D unclear. Per the germline V gene, CDR1 is LNHDA and CDR2 is SQIVND (reference sequence). There are 14 residues in the CDR3. Trimming left V 5 bases short and J 1 base short, with 9 bases between. CDR3 amino acids: CASSPGRSNQPQHF. For the CDR3, the DNA is TGTGCCAGTAGTCCGGGTAGAAGCAATCAGCCCCAGCATTTT.

For the CDR3, the DNA is TGTGCCAGCTCACCTTCACGACAGGGGGCACGGAACACTGAAGCTTTCTTT. Protein product: CASSPSRQGARNTEAFF. The V call is TRBV18, the J call TRBJ1-1; 10 bases match TRBD1. With V trimmed by 3 bases and J by 1 base, 8 bases remained unmatched. The CDR3 is 17 residues long. Germline-derived CDR1 and CDR2 are KGHSH and LQKENI.

V is TRBV28 and J is TRBJ1-6; D is uncertain. CDR3 size: 14 residues. V was clipped by 8 bases and J by 6 bases, with 14 bases between them. CDR1 is MDHEN, CDR2 SYDVKM, per germline. The DNA for the CDR3 is TGTGCCAGCGCCTCAAGGGCTGCTAATTCACCCCTCCACTTT. Protein: CASASRAANSPLHF. Using reference TRBV28 and TRBJ1-6 for the parts outside the CDR3, the full variable domain is DVKVTQSSRYLVKRTGEKVFLECVQDMDHENMFWYRQDPGLGLRLIYFSYDVKMKEKGDIPEGYSVSREKKERFSLILESASTNQTSMYLCASASRAANSPLHFGNGTRLTVT.

The gene calls are TRBV6-5 and TRBJ2-2; D unclear. Germline V gene data show CDR1 as MNHEY and CDR2 as SVGAGI. This CDR3 is built from 11 residues. Trimming took off 6 bases at V and 10 bases at J, with 9 bases between the two ends. CDR3 protein: CASRTAPELFF. Written as DNA, the CDR3 is TGTGCCAGCAGGACGGCCCCGGAGCTGTTTTTT.

This chain links TRBV5-1 with TRBJ1-1; D is unresolved. V lost 3 bases and J lost 2, with 11 bases in between. CDR3 length: 14 amino acids. Germline loops: CDR1 SGHRS, CDR2 YFSETQ. The CDR3 here is CASSSDRANTEAFF. Here the CDR3 DNA reads TGCGCCAGCAGCTCGGATAGGGCCAACACTGAAGCTTTCTTT.

The count of this clone is one. The chain employs TRBV7-2 and TRBJ1-5; a possible D gene is TRBD1 (5 bases). CDR3 length equals 15 residues. The germline gives CDR1 SGHTA, CDR2 FQGNSA. The germline V and J ends were trimmed by 5 bases and 5 bases, with 16 bases remaining between them. CDR3 residues: CASSQEGRADQPQHF. Here the CDR3 DNA reads TGTGCCAGCAGCCAGGAGGGGCGTGCGGATCAGCCCCAGCATTTT.

The chain employs TRBV12-3 or TRBV12-4 and TRBJ1-6; perhaps TRBD1 as D (6 bases). This CDR3 comprises 13 residues. Trimming shortened V by 5 bases and J by 14 bases, and 16 bases separated the two germline ends. The CDR3 loop is CASSINEGGALHF. DNA of the CDR3: TGTGCCAGCAGTATTAATGAGGGGGGGGCCCTCCACTTT.

This sequence joins TRBV7-3 and TRBJ2-2; weak D call: TRBD2 (6 bases). V was shortened by 4 bases and J by 1 base, with 10 bases between the two germline ends. This CDR3 is 15 amino acids long. Germline assignment: CDR1 SGHTA and CDR2 FQGTGA. CDR3 region: CASSSGAGNTGELFF. The CDR3, as DNA: TGTGCCAGCAGCTCCGGAGCGGGGAACACCGGGGAGCTGTTTTTT.

About this clone itself: The limits of the CDR3 on the DNA are not certain, so only TCRdb's listed CDR3 is given. V usage is TRBV28 and J usage is TRBJ2-2. The CDR3 region is 14 residues in length, termini included. In germline, CDR1 is MDHEN, CDR2 SYDVKM. The CDR3 is CASRLSGPTGELFF.

The chain employs TRBV7-8 and TRBJ2-7, with unresolved D. Germline V lookup: CDR1 SGHVS, CDR2 FQNEAQ. CDR3 length: 15 amino acids. The V gene lost 4 bases and the J gene lost 3 bases, with 16 bases spanning the gap. Here the CDR3 reads CASSSPPYVIYEQYF. CDR3 in DNA: TGTGCCAGCAGCTCCCCACCCTACGTAATCTACGAGCAGTACTTC.

The V and J genes are TRBV10-1 and TRBJ1-1; no reliable D call. Looked up from germline, CDR1 is WNHNN and CDR2 is SYGVQD (reference sequence). The CDR3 totals 15 residues. Trimming pared 0 bases from V and 0 bases from J, leaving 8 bases between. For the CDR3, the DNA is TGCGCCAGCAGTGAGTCTTTAACGGTGAACACTGAAGCTTTCTTT. This codes for CASSESLTVNTEAFF.

The chain is built from TRBV9 and TRBJ2-3, with 12 bases fitting TRBD2. This CDR3 is built from 17 residues. Germline CDR1 is SGDLS and CDR2 is YYNGEE. V lost 4 bases to trimming and J lost 0 bases; unmatched junction nucleotides: 6. In nucleotides, the CDR3 is TGTGCCAGCAGCACAGGACTAGCGGGGACCAGCACAGATACGCAGTATTTT. Protein sequence: CASSTGLAGTSTDTQYF.

V is TRBV7-3 and J is TRBJ2-1, with TRBD1 identical over 8 bases. This CDR3 spans 14 amino acids. Germline V CDR1 and CDR2: SGHTA, FQGTGA. Trimming at V came to 5 bases and at J to 7 bases, leaving 7 bases not matched to a gene. As DNA, the CDR3 is TGTGCCAGCAGCCCCGGACAGGGAGTTAATGAGCAGTTCTTC. It encodes CASSPGQGVNEQFF.

This chain uses TRBV5-1 with TRBJ2-7, with no clear D. This CDR3 is built from 15 residues. Between the trimmed V and J ends, which lost 4 bases and 2 bases, there was a span of 16 bases. The V gene's germline CDR1 is SGHRS and CDR2 YFSETQ. In nucleotides, the CDR3 is TGCGCCAGCAGCCCCCCGGCAGGCCAACCCTACGAGCAGTACTTC. It translates to CASSPPAGQPYEQYF.

The chain recombines TRBV28 with TRBJ1-6; TRBD1 might be the D (6 bases). Trimming stripped 8 bases from V and 7 bases from J, with 15 bases between. This CDR3 is built from 14 residues. Germline V gene lookup returns CDR1 MDHEN and CDR2 SYDVKM. The CDR3 loop reads CASGPPGVNSPLHF. Written as DNA, the CDR3 is TGTGCCAGCGGCCCCCCAGGGGTAAATTCACCCCTCCACTTT.

This clone was observed once. The chain links TRBV6-5 to TRBJ1-3; D gene unclear. The CDR3 is 14 residues long. The germline CDR1 and CDR2 sequences are MNHEY and SVGAGI. V lost 6 bases and J 0 bases, leaving 9 bases between the germline ends. The chain's CDR3 is CASRSRGSGNTIYF. The CDR3 DNA sequence: TGTGCCAGCAGGTCCCGGGGCTCTGGAAACACCATATATTTT.

V usage is TRBV7-2 and J usage is TRBJ2-5; perhaps TRBD1 as D (6 bases). CDR1 is SGHTA and CDR2 is FQGNSA in the germline V gene. This CDR3 has 14 amino acids. V lost 1 base, J lost 13 bases, and 19 bases lay in between. This CDR3 is CASSLDRVQNQWYF. Written as DNA, the CDR3 is TGTGCCAGCAGCTTAGACAGGGTCCAAAACCAGTGGTACTTC.

The CDR3 sequence is CASRLTDTQYF. In nucleotides, the CDR3 is TGTGCCAGCAGGTTGACAGATACGCAGTATTTT. The chain recombines TRBV28 with TRBJ2-3; D unclear. The CDR3 runs 11 residues. V was shortened by 6 bases and J by 3 bases, with 4 bases between the two germline ends. Per the germline V gene, CDR1 is MDHEN and CDR2 is SYDVKM.

V and J are TRBV7-2 and TRBJ2-1; the match to TRBD2 covers 7 bases. V lost 4 bases, J lost 3 bases, and 9 bases stayed unmatched. This CDR3 comprises 16 residues. Per the germline V gene, CDR1 is SGHTA and CDR2 is FQGNSA. CDR3 DNA sequence: TGTGCCAGCAGCTCCTACCCGGGGGGTTTCTACAATGAGCAGTTCTTC. It yields the protein CASSSYPGGFYNEQFF.

Comments on this clone: Other DNA variants within this sample encode the same CDR3. The chain combines TRBV28 with TRBJ2-3; D is undetermined. V was clipped by 3 bases and J by 2 bases, with 0 bases between them. CDR1 and CDR2 from the germline V gene are MDHEN and SYDVKM. The CDR3 is 11 amino acids. CDR3 in DNA: TGTGCCAGCAGTTTCACAGATACGCAGTATTTT. It yields the protein CASSFTDTQYF.

The chain joins TRBV2 to TRBJ1-3; no clear D gene. CDR1 is SNHLY, CDR2 FYNNEI, per germline. V gave up 10 bases and J gave up 4 bases, with 11 bases separating them. The CDR3 spans 12 residues. The CDR3 sequence: CATGNGGNTIYF. The CDR3 DNA is TGTGCCACCGGGAACGGGGGAAACACCATATATTTT.

This clone showed up just once. The chain joins TRBV6-1 to TRBJ2-7, with a possible D match to TRBD1 (6 bases). The V end lost 3 bases, the J end lost 0 bases, and 12 bases lay between the germline ends. This CDR3 contains 15 residues. CDR1 and CDR2 from the germline V gene are MNHNS and SASEGT. CDR3 in amino acids: CASSDHQGSSYEQYF. In DNA, the CDR3 is TGTGCCAGCAGTGACCACCAGGGGAGCTCCTACGAGCAGTACTTC.

The V and J genes are TRBV19 and TRBJ1-1; D remains ambiguous. This CDR3 contains 13 residues. Trimming shortened V by 4 bases and J by 1 base, and 7 bases separated the two germline ends. The germline V gene encodes CDR1 LNHDA and CDR2 SQIVND (reference sequence). The CDR3 DNA sequence: TGTGCCAGTAGTACGAGAGAGAACACTGAAGCTTTCTTT. Amino acids: CASSTRENTEAFF.

The sample holds a few counts of this clone. The chain has TRBV15 and TRBJ1-1, with D perhaps matching TRBD1 (5 bases). In germline, CDR1 is LNHNV, CDR2 YYDKDF (reference sequence). Deletions cut 5 bases from V and 5 bases from J, with 9 bases between. The CDR3 consists of 12 residues. CDR3 residues: CATSSRGTEAFF. The CDR3 DNA reads TGTGCCACCAGCTCTCGGGGGACTGAAGCTTTCTTT.

J is TRBJ2-5 and V is TRBV12-3 or TRBV12-4; D is undetermined. The CDR3 runs 12 residues. Between the trimmed V and J ends, which lost 5 bases and 4 bases, there was a span of 8 bases. In DNA, the CDR3 is TGTGCCAGCAGTACGGTTGGAGAGACCCAGTACTTC. Residues: CASSTVGETQYF.

The DNA for the CDR3 is TGTGCCAGCAGCAACATTGCCAGCTCCTACAATGAGCAGTTCTTC. It is translated as CASSNIASSYNEQFF. The rearrangement links TRBV7-3 to TRBJ2-1, with no clear D. The CDR3 length is 15 residues. CDR1 SGHTA and CDR2 FQGTGA come from the germline V gene. The V end was cut by 5 bases, the J end by 0 bases, with 11 bases between.

The rearrangement joins TRBV5-1 to TRBJ2-5, with TRBD1 identical over 10 bases. Germline assignment: CDR1 SGHRS and CDR2 YFSETQ. The CDR3 extends over 14 amino acids. The V gene end was trimmed by 5 bases and the J gene end by 5 bases; junction bases not matched to a gene: 6. In nucleotides, the CDR3 is TGCGCCAGCAGTATGACAGGGGGCCGGGAGACCCAGTACTTC. Protein: CASSMTGGRETQYF.

The chain recombines TRBV4-3 with TRBJ2-7; D is undetermined. This CDR3 is 13 amino acids long. Germline CDR1 is LGHNA and CDR2 is YSLEER. V lost 0 bases to trimming and J lost 7 bases, with 10 bases between them. CDR3 sequence reads: CASSQESWVEQYF. In nucleotides, the CDR3 is TGCGCCAGCAGCCAAGAATCTTGGGTGGAGCAGTACTTC.

The rearrangement uses TRBV7-3 and TRBJ1-1; possible D gene TRBD1, 5 bases. Deletions cut 4 bases from V and 1 base from J, with 22 bases between. The CDR3 runs to 18 residues. Germline CDR1 is SGHTA and CDR2 is FQGTGA. CDR3 amino acids: CASSYNAVGRGRNTEAFF. As DNA, the CDR3 is TGTGCCAGCAGCTACAACGCAGTGGGGCGAGGGAGGAACACTGAAGCTTTCTTT.

This clone was detected once. In DNA, the CDR3 is TGTGCCAGCAGCTTAACCCCCAGTAGCACTGAAGCTTTCTTT. It codes for CASSLTPSSTEAFF. The chain has TRBV7-3 and TRBJ1-1; D is unclear. V dropped 0 bases and J dropped 4 bases, with 9 bases sitting between them. The germline V gene has CDR1 SGHTA and CDR2 FQGTGA. This CDR3 has 14 amino acids.

The V call is TRBV11-2, the J call TRBJ2-1; the D gene is possibly TRBD1 (5 bases). This CDR3 contains 13 residues. With 1 base removed from V and 8 bases from J, the gap between germline ends came to 9 bases. Germline CDR1 and CDR2: SGHAT and FQNNGV. The CDR3 DNA reads as TGTGCCAGCAGCTTAGCTTTCAGGGATGAGCAGTTCTTC. Residues: CASSLAFRDEQFF.